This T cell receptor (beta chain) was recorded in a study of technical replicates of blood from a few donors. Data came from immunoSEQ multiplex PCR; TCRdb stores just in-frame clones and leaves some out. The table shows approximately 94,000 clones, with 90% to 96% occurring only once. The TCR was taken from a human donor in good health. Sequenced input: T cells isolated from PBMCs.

The CDR3 nucleotides read TGTGCCAGCAGCCAAGGGGAGGCCACCCTCTACGAGCAGTACTTC. It encodes CASSQGEATLYEQYF. The chain employs TRBV4-2 and TRBJ2-7; D might be TRBD2 (6 bases). The V end was cut by 1 base, the J end by 3 bases, with 13 bases between. Germline lookup yields CDR1 LGHNA and CDR2 YNFKEQ. This CDR3 has 15 amino acids.